These 16 T cell receptor beta chains share one sample of origin, sequenced in a study of blood T cell repertoires in COVID-19. The protocol was immunoSEQ multiplex PCR, while the TCRdb copy is restricted to in-frame clones and leaves out a portion. Among some 400,000 clones listed, roughly 86% were seen once. The sequencing input was PBMCs or T cells enriched from blood (not recorded which). These receptors all come from a woman in her 30s who had recovered from COVID-19.

The rearrangement links TRBV9 to TRBJ2-7; 8 bases map to TRBD1. This CDR3 spans 14 amino acids. Trimming at V came to 0 bases and at J to 6 bases, leaving 5 bases not matched to a gene. The V gene's germline CDR1 is SGDLS and CDR2 YYNGEE. The CDR3 spells CASSVADRVREQYF. The CDR3 DNA reads as TGTGCCAGCAGCGTAGCGGACAGGGTGCGCGAGCAGTACTTC.

The chain combines TRBV5-4 with TRBJ2-4; a possible D gene is TRBD1 (6 bases). V was trimmed by 4 bases and J by 7 bases, leaving 15 bases between them. This CDR3 has 14 amino acids. CDR1 and CDR2 (germline): SGHNT, YYREEE (reference sequence). The CDR3: CASSPVGTRNIQYF. The CDR3 DNA follows: TGTGCCAGCAGCCCAGTCGGGACACGGAACATTCAGTACTTC. Full variable domain (rest looked up from reference TRBV5-4 and TRBJ2-4): ETGVTQSPTHLIKTRGQQVTLRCSSQSGHNTVSWYQQALGQGPQFIFQYYREEENGRGNFPPRFSGLQFPNYSSELNVNALELDDSALYLCASSPVGTRNIQYFGAGTRLSVL.

V gene TRBV12-5 combines with J gene TRBJ2-1; 12 bases agree with TRBD2. Per germline, CDR1 LGHNT and CDR2 FRNRAP. There are 19 residues in the CDR3. Germline trimming cut 0 bases from V and 6 bases from J; bases unmatched to any gene: 12. DNA for the CDR3: TGTGCTAGTGGTTTGGTACCCGGGACTAGCGGGTCCCAGCTCAATGAGCAGTTCTTC. Amino acids: CASGLVPGTSGSQLNEQFF.

The J gene is TRBJ2-2, the V gene TRBV7-9, with D possibly TRBD1 on 5 matching bases. V dropped 1 base and J dropped 4 bases, with 22 bases sitting between them. Germline V CDR1 and CDR2: SEHNR, FQNEAQ (reference sequence). This CDR3 is 19 amino acids long. CDR3 in amino acids: CASSLVRGVGVLFTGELFF. The CDR3, as DNA: TGTGCCAGCAGCTTAGTAAGGGGTGTCGGAGTTTTATTCACCGGGGAGCTGTTTTTT.

The chain is built from TRBV7-9 and TRBJ2-7; 8 bases are a match to TRBD1. The ends lost 5 bases at V and 5 bases at J; junction bases unmatched: 8. The CDR3 is made up of 14 amino acids. Germline CDR1 and CDR2: SEHNR and FQNEAQ (reference sequence). This chain's CDR3 is CASSPPDRAHEQYF. In DNA form, the CDR3 reads TGTGCCAGCAGCCCCCCGGACAGGGCGCACGAGCAGTACTTC. Variable domain in full (rest from reference TRBV7-9 and TRBJ2-7): DTGVSQNPRHKITKRGQNVTFRCDPISEHNRLYWYRQTLGQGPEFLTYFQNEAQLEKSRLLSDRFSAERPKGSFSTLEIQRTEQGDSAMYLCASSPPDRAHEQYFGPGTRLTVT.

This chain joins TRBV15 and TRBJ2-7; the match to TRBD1 covers 7 bases. The V and J ends lost 5 bases and 5 bases, in that order; junction bases with no gene match: 12. CDR1 is LNHNV and CDR2 is YYDKDF in the germline V gene (reference sequence). The CDR3 extends over 15 amino acids. CDR3 in amino acids: CATSPQMTGYHEQYF. CDR3 DNA: TGTGCCACCAGCCCCCAGATGACAGGGTACCACGAGCAGTACTTC.

J is TRBJ2-1 and V is TRBV3-1 (or the pseudogene TRBV3-2), with 10 positions matching TRBD1. V lost 1 base and J lost 4; bases outside the gene matches: 1. CDR3 size: 15 residues. The germline CDR1 and CDR2 sequences are LGHDT and YNNKEL (reference sequence). The CDR3 loop is CASSQGTGGYNEQFF. In nucleotides, the CDR3 is TGTGCCAGCAGCCAAGGGACAGGGGGTTACAATGAGCAGTTCTTC.

The rearrangement links TRBV28 to TRBJ1-6; 7 bases are shared with TRBD1. Germline-derived CDR1 and CDR2 are MDHEN and SYDVKM. V shed 8 bases, J shed 10 bases, and the junction held 8 bases outside the gene matches. The length of the CDR3 is 13 residues. CDR3 bases: TGTGCCAGCTACAGGGGCGAAAAATCACCCCTCCACTTT. Its protein product is CASYRGEKSPLHF.

V usage is TRBV30 and J usage is TRBJ1-6; tentative D call: TRBD1 (5 bases). With 3 bases removed from V and 14 bases from J, the gap between germline ends came to 17 bases. Germline CDR1 reads GTSNPN; CDR2 reads SVGIG (reference sequence). The CDR3 runs to 13 residues. CDR3 sequence (DNA): TGTGCCTGGAGACCGCGCGGGGCCCAAGCCCTCCACTTT. As protein: CAWRPRGAQALHF. The complete variable domain, with remaining parts taken from reference TRBV30 and TRBJ1-6, reads SQTIHQWPATLVQPVGSPLSLECTVEGTSNPNLYWYRQAAGRGLQLLFYSVGIGQISSEVPQNLSASRPQDRQFILSSKKLLLSDSGFYLCAWRPRGAQALHFGNGTRLTVT.

CDR3 residues: CASSSWDSNYGYTF. CDR3 bases: TGTGCCAGCAGTTCCTGGGACAGTAACTATGGCTACACCTTC. V and J are TRBV28 and TRBJ1-2; 7 nucleotides align to TRBD1. The V segment lost 4 bases and the J segment 1 base; nucleotides outside the gene matches: 3. Germline V lookup: CDR1 MDHEN, CDR2 SYDVKM. There are 14 residues in the CDR3.

The chain carries TRBV7-9 and TRBJ2-6, with 9 bases identical to TRBD1. CDR3 size: 18 residues. In germline, CDR1 is SEHNR, CDR2 FQNEAQ (reference sequence). Unmatched junction bases numbered 8, after V lost 5 bases and J lost 0 bases. CDR3 nucleotides: TGTGCCAGCAGCCCAGGGACAGGGACCAGCTCTGGGGCCAACGTCCTGACTTTC. Translation: CASSPGTGTSSGANVLTF.

The rearrangement joins TRBV19 to TRBJ2-2, with TRBD2 matching 9 bases. V shed 3 bases, J shed 6 bases, and the junction held 2 bases outside the gene matches. CDR3 length: 14 residues. Germline V lookup: CDR1 LNHDA, CDR2 SQIVND (reference sequence). This CDR3 reads CASSIQRGAGELFF. CDR3 nucleotides: TGTGCCAGTAGTATCCAGCGGGGGGCCGGGGAGCTGTTTTTT.

CDR3 region: CASSWDRDTEAFF. The CDR3 DNA reads TGTGCCAGCAGCTGGGACAGGGACACTGAAGCTTTCTTT. This chain connects TRBV14 to TRBJ1-1, with 9 bases lining up with TRBD1. Losses at the gene ends were 5 bases for V and 3 bases for J; bases not matched to a gene: 1. CDR1 SGHDN and CDR2 FVKESK come from the germline V gene. The CDR3 runs to 13 residues.

The chain employs TRBV7-2 and TRBJ2-3; unclear D gene. CDR1 SGHTA and CDR2 FQGNSA come from the germline V gene. The CDR3 has 13 amino acids. V was pared by 4 bases and J by 3 bases, with 8 bases between. The CDR3 loop reads CASSSLVTDTQYF. The CDR3 nucleotides are TGTGCCAGCAGCTCCTTAGTGACAGATACGCAGTATTTT.

This chain uses TRBV24-1 with TRBJ2-7; 9 nucleotides agree with TRBD2. This CDR3 is built from 16 residues. Germline CDR1 and CDR2: KGHDR and SFDVKD. V shed 2 bases and J 1 base; nucleotides not matched to a gene: 5. The CDR3 region is CATSDSTSGPSYEQYF. CDR3 DNA: TGTGCCACCAGTGATTCGACTAGCGGCCCATCCTACGAGCAGTACTTC.

V is TRBV2 and J is TRBJ1-5; D remains ambiguous. The CDR3 has 13 amino acids. The germline CDR1 and CDR2 sequences are SNHLY and FYNNEI. V was cut by 0 bases and J by 6 bases, with 6 bases left in between. The CDR3 is CASSEAWAQPQHF. For the CDR3, the DNA is TGTGCCAGCAGTGAAGCTTGGGCTCAGCCCCAGCATTTT.